The 24 T cell receptor beta chains presented below share a single source sample, sequenced in a study of vaccination and CD4 T cells after COVID-19. Their target antigens are unknown. Sequencing of the DNA from cultured CD4+ T cells was carried out with the Oncomine TCR Beta short-read assay. TCRdb independently ran MiXCR on the PCR reads; one entry per CDR3 protein. Counted here are about 20,000 distinct CDR3 sequences, 43% occurring once; the ten biggest clones make up 2.5% to 3.5%. The treatment denotes: roughly 10-day PBMC culture with coronavirus spike peptide pools or control peptides (ViraFEST assay). Sequenced here: CD4+ T cells from blood, cultured in vitro, sampled after SARS-CoV-2 vaccination. These receptors all stem from a human donor who had recovered from COVID-19.

The chain carries TRBV6-1 and TRBJ2-3; D remains ambiguous. The germline gives CDR1 MNHNS, CDR2 SASEGT. The CDR3 covers 13 residues. Trimming shortened V by 2 bases and J by 4 bases, and 7 bases separated the two germline ends. The CDR3 DNA follows: TGTGCCAGCAGTGAATTGGGGTCAGATACGCAGTATTTT. This translates into CASSELGSDTQYF.

The gene calls are TRBV7-2 and TRBJ2-7; no clear D gene. CDR1 is SGHTA and CDR2 is FQGNSA in the germline V gene. CDR3 size: 14 residues. V was shortened by 4 bases and J by 0 bases, with 10 bases between the two germline ends. The CDR3: CASSSTAISYEQYF. CDR3 sequence (DNA): TGTGCCAGCAGCTCGACGGCCATCTCCTACGAGCAGTACTTC. Looking up the rest from reference TRBV7-2 and TRBJ2-7 gives the full variable domain: GAGVSQSPSNKVTEKGKDVELRCDPISGHTALYWYRQSLGQGLEFLIYFQGNSAPDKSGLPSDRFSAERTGGSVSTLTIQRTQQEDSAVYLCASSSTAISYEQYFGPGTRLTVT.

The genes are TRBV6-2 or TRBV6-3 and TRBJ2-2, with D perhaps TRBD2 (7 bases). CDR1 is MNHEY, CDR2 SVGEGT, per germline. The CDR3 runs to 14 residues. Deletions cut 4 bases from V and 4 bases from J, with 10 bases between. This chain's CDR3 is CASSSGGSTGELFF. For the CDR3, the DNA is TGTGCCAGCAGTTCGGGGGGCAGCACCGGGGAGCTGTTTTTT.

This clonotype was detected a few times. The chain carries TRBV6-1 and TRBJ1-1, with no clear D. The CDR3 runs 13 residues. Germline V lookup: CDR1 MNHNS, CDR2 SASEGT. Trimming stripped 6 bases from V and 2 bases from J, with 10 bases between. The chain's CDR3 is CASRWGANTEAFF. CDR3 coding DNA: TGTGCCAGCAGGTGGGGTGCCAACACTGAAGCTTTCTTT.

This chain joins TRBV5-1 and TRBJ2-3; D is possibly TRBD1 or TRBD2 (5 bases each). Trimming removed 4 bases at V and 9 bases at J, with 24 bases between. The length of the CDR3 is 16 residues. The germline gives CDR1 SGHRS, CDR2 YFSETQ. The CDR3 nucleotides are TGCGCCAGCAGCGGCCGCCCAGGGCAGGGAGCCCAGACGCAGTATTTT. Translated, it gives CASSGRPGQGAQTQYF.

The chain couples TRBV20-1 to TRBJ2-3; 7 bases line up with TRBD2. CDR3 length: 15 residues. In germline, CDR1 is DFQATT, CDR2 SNEGSKA (reference sequence). Trimming removed 3 bases from V and 2 bases from J; junction bases left unmatched: 8. CDR3 sequence (DNA): TGCAGTGCTAGGGATCGGCGGGGGAACACAGATACGCAGTATTTT. Encoded protein: CSARDRRGNTDTQYF.

This clonotype occurred a few times. This chain joins TRBV29-1 and TRBJ2-3; weak D call: TRBD1 (5 bases). CDR3 size: 14 residues. The V gene lost 1 base and the J gene lost 5 bases, with 13 bases spanning the gap. Germline V lookup: CDR1 SQVTM, CDR2 ANQGSEA. The CDR3 region has the DNA TGCAGCGTTGAAGCACAGGAAGTTGGAGATACGCAGTATTTT. This gives the protein CSVEAQEVGDTQYF.

This chain joins TRBV6-5 and TRBJ1-1; D possibly corresponds to TRBD1 (5 bases). Per germline, CDR1 MNHEY and CDR2 SVGAGI. The CDR3 totals 15 residues. V was shortened by 4 bases and J by 0 bases, with 12 bases between the two germline ends. Here the CDR3 reads CASSLPQGLNTEAFF. CDR3 DNA sequence: TGTGCCAGCAGTTTACCTCAGGGACTGAACACTGAAGCTTTCTTT.

The chain has TRBV29-1 and TRBJ1-1; D is unclear. The germline gives CDR1 SQVTM, CDR2 ANQGSEA. The V gene lost 4 bases and the J gene lost 0 bases, with 12 bases spanning the gap. This CDR3 region has 14 residues. The chain's CDR3 is CSVASYSVNTEAFF. CDR3 bases: TGCAGCGTTGCTAGTTACTCAGTGAACACTGAAGCTTTCTTT.

The chain joins TRBV11-2 to TRBJ2-3; TRBD1 matches at 9 bases. J lost 9 bases, V lost 1 base, and 2 bases had no gene match. CDR3 length equals 13 residues. Germline V lookup: CDR1 SGHAT, CDR2 FQNNGV. CDR3 sequence (DNA): TGTGCCAGCAGCTTAGGGGGACAGGGAACGCAGTATTTT. Its protein product is CASSLGGQGTQYF.

This sequence joins TRBV7-9 and TRBJ1-1; D remains unclear. The CDR3 length is 13 residues. V lost 3 bases and J 0 bases, leaving 5 bases between the germline ends. Germline lookup yields CDR1 SEHNR and CDR2 FQNEAQ (reference sequence). The CDR3 reads CASSFTLNTEAFF. For the CDR3, the DNA is TGTGCCAGCAGCTTTACGCTGAACACTGAAGCTTTCTTT.

A few counts support this clonotype. This chain uses TRBV15 with TRBJ1-2; the D gene is possibly TRBD1 (5 bases). Trimming cost V 3 bases and J 7 bases, with 12 bases left between them. Germline V lookup: CDR1 LNHNV, CDR2 YYDKDF (reference sequence). CDR3 size: 13 residues. The CDR3 region is CATSRGGVGGYTF. For the CDR3, the DNA is TGTGCCACCAGCAGGGGAGGGGTGGGTGGCTACACCTTC.

The chain combines TRBV18 with TRBJ1-5, with unresolved D. In germline, CDR1 is KGHSH, CDR2 LQKENI. Trimming took off 3 bases at V and 6 bases at J, with 6 bases between the two ends. The CDR3 loop spans 12 amino acids. The CDR3 region is CASSPSGQPQHF. DNA for the CDR3: TGTGCCAGCTCACCCTCCGGTCAGCCCCAGCATTTT.

V usage is TRBV15 and J usage is TRBJ1-1; D gene unclear. From germline, CDR1 is LNHNV and CDR2 YYDKDF (reference sequence). CDR3 length equals 14 residues. Trimming pared 0 bases from V and 5 bases from J, leaving 10 bases between. In DNA, the CDR3 is TGTGCCACCAGCAGAGATAGCACTTTAACTGAAGCTTTCTTT. This translates into CATSRDSTLTEAFF.

This clonotype was counted only a few times. The rearrangement joins TRBV20-1 to TRBJ1-2; D remains unclear. This CDR3 is built from 14 residues. The V and J ends lost 4 bases and 2 bases respectively, with 14 bases between them. Per the germline V gene, CDR1 is DFQATT and CDR2 is SNEGSKA (reference sequence). CDR3 residues: CSAKSQTNNYGYTF. The CDR3 DNA follows: TGCAGTGCTAAGTCCCAGACTAACAACTATGGCTACACCTTC.

The V and J genes are TRBV20-1 and TRBJ2-7; 7 nucleotides align to TRBD1. CDR3 size: 12 residues. Trimming took 2 bases from V and 7 from J; bases not matched to a gene: 5. Per germline, CDR1 DFQATT and CDR2 SNEGSKA (reference sequence). Written as DNA, the CDR3 is TGCAGTGCTAGACAGGGGGTATGGGAGCAGTACTTC. Translating gives CSARQGVWEQYF.

The chain recombines TRBV20-1 with TRBJ2-7; 9 bases match TRBD2. The germline gives CDR1 DFQATT, CDR2 SNEGSKA (reference sequence). V dropped 2 bases and J dropped 0; count of bases not matched to a gene: 8. The length of the CDR3 is 16 residues. In DNA form, the CDR3 reads TGCAGTGCTAGATCTAGCGGGACGAGACTCTCCTACGAGCAGTACTTC. The encoded protein is CSARSSGTRLSYEQYF.

V and J are TRBV6-1 and TRBJ1-1; D is ambiguous. CDR1 MNHNS and CDR2 SASEGT come from the germline V gene. The CDR3 is 16 residues long. V lost 5 bases and J 5 bases, leaving 21 bases between the germline ends. CDR3 coding DNA: TGTGCCAGCAGTCTCAGGTTGTTTACGGAAGTTACTGAAGCTTTCTTT. Translating it yields CASSLRLFTEVTEAFF.

The chain combines TRBV7-2 with TRBJ2-1; perhaps TRBD2 as D (6 bases). The CDR3 is 13 residues long. Per the germline V gene, CDR1 is SGHTA and CDR2 is FQGNSA. The V and J ends lost 4 bases and 11 bases respectively, with 15 bases between them. The CDR3 sequence: CASSSGVAFKQFF. DNA of the CDR3: TGTGCCAGCAGCTCGGGGGTTGCGTTTAAGCAGTTCTTC.

The chain combines TRBV2 with TRBJ2-7, with 10 nucleotides matching TRBD2. CDR3 size: 15 residues. The germline V gene encodes CDR1 SNHLY and CDR2 FYNNEI. V shed 8 bases and J 2 bases; nucleotides not matched to a gene: 9. CDR3 bases: TGTGCCAGCCAACAGTTAGCGGGGGGCCCCTACGAGCAGTACTTC. It encodes CASQQLAGGPYEQYF.

The chain recombines TRBV28 with TRBJ1-5, with 7 nucleotides matching TRBD1. Germline lookup yields CDR1 MDHEN and CDR2 SYDVKM. Germline trimming cut 5 bases from V and 2 bases from J; bases unmatched to any gene: 9. This CDR3 has 16 residues. As DNA, the CDR3 is TGTGCCAGCAGTCTCCACACAGGGGCGGGCAATCAGCCCCAGCATTTT. Its protein product is CASSLHTGAGNQPQHF.

This chain uses TRBV28 with TRBJ1-6, with D tentatively TRBD1 (5 bases). The CDR3 runs to 12 residues. The V gene lost 6 bases and the J gene lost 10 bases, with 10 bases spanning the gap. The germline V gene has CDR1 MDHEN and CDR2 SYDVKM. The CDR3 DNA reads TGTGCCAGCAGGGGGGTCAGCTCACCCCTCCACTTT. Its protein is CASRGVSSPLHF.

The chain links TRBV2 to TRBJ2-1; D possibly corresponds to TRBD2 (6 bases). Germline V gene sequence: CDR1 SNHLY, CDR2 FYNNEI. The ends were cut back, 1 base at V and 10 bases at J, with 11 bases in the middle. There are 13 residues in the CDR3. The CDR3 sequence: CASSEVGRGEQFF. The CDR3 nucleotides read TGTGCCAGCAGTGAAGTAGGGCGGGGAGAGCAGTTCTTC.

The genes are TRBV11-3 and TRBJ2-1; the match to TRBD1 covers 11 bases. The length of the CDR3 is 15 residues. V shed 5 bases and J 5 bases; nucleotides not matched to a gene: 5. In germline, CDR1 is SGHNT, CDR2 YENEEA. The CDR3 reads CASSPGTGGNNEQFF. The CDR3 nucleotides are TGTGCCAGCAGCCCCGGGACAGGGGGAAACAATGAGCAGTTCTTC.